This T cell receptor beta chain was sequenced for a study of cytomegalovirus exposure and HLA in healthy donors. The study, taken as a whole, reports: Cytomegalovirus-associated status was assigned to about 170 TCR beta chains. Earlier findings revealed that most TCR beta V segments proved productive either about 87% or about 30% of the time.

Per germline, CDR1 LNHDA and CDR2 SQIVND (reference sequence). This CDR3 spans 16 amino acids. V was pared by 10 bases and J by 0 bases, with 21 bases between. PCR amplification relied on 60 Vbeta primers (plus 13 Jbeta primers). Some clones are missing from TCRdb's copy, which holds only in-frame ones; the method was immunoSEQ multiplex PCR. Found here are about 69,000 clones, 76% of them singletons; the top ten hold around 3%. Regarding this clone: The antigen remains undetermined.

The receptor was isolated from a man younger than 30 in good health and CMV-seronegative. The sample taken for sequencing was PBMCs. V and J are TRBV19 and TRBJ1-1; possible D gene TRBD1, 5 bases. The CDR3 loop reads CATQLGVPDLNTEAFF. CDR3 in DNA: TGTGCCACCCAATTAGGGGTGCCTGATCTGAACACTGAAGCTTTCTTT.